This TCR beta chain is from a study of blood T cell repertoires in COVID-19 (TCRdb year 2020). Regarding the study in general: The collaborator samples originated in the United States, Italy and Spain and spanned the acute and convalescent phases of COVID-19. The prospective study material was composed of cDNA or gDNA derived from T cells, B-cell-depleted T cells, or PBMCs. The dataset comprised deeply sampled blood TCRbeta repertoires from subjects exposed to, actively infected with, or recovered from COVID-19. The repertoires were released in a freely available public database intended as a resource for research on the immune response to SARS-CoV-2. Samples came from the ongoing ImmuneRACE study (first 160 participants) plus 1,254 subjects from 6 global collaborators. The sample metadata nearly always contained a de-identified subject ID, COVID-19 status, age in years and sex. Where available, HLA class I and class II types were obtained from metadata supplied by the sample provider rather than from assay-based typing. Summary of the overall study and its limitations: How much clinical and demographic metadata was included differed by source and by participant, and the metadata was provided uncurated.

Deletion took 2 bases off V and 4 bases off J, with a span of 14 bases between the germline ends. The CDR3 covers 15 residues, taking in both the cysteine and the phenylalanine. Left in the record is the CDR3 DNA by itself, 45 bases read in frame from the first base. CDR1 and CDR2 (MNHEY, SVGEGT) derive from the germline V gene. TCRbeta CDR3 regions were amplified from genomic DNA by means of the immunoSEQ Assay, a bias-controlled multiplex PCR. In the authors' own workflow: Within the assay, amplification of reference gene primers was used to estimate how many nucleated cells each sample contained. To quantify the absolute abundance of each unique TCRbeta CDR3 rearrangement, sequence reads were collapsed and filtered. For each sample, productive Simpson clonality was calculated by taking the square root of Simpson's diversity index across productive rearrangements. The source is immuneACCESS, and TCRdb retained only in-frame sequences with V and J called. Part of the clones is not carried over; for the studies checked, unresolved V genes explain less than half of this, and the remainder is unexplained. The D gene and trimming were derived from the DNA, and the V and J assignments and clone size from that table. Within this sample are about 220,000 clones, with around 80% of them counted one time only. The ten largest clones add up to 9.7% of the sample.

On this clone itself: Its antigen is unknown. One base away there is no much larger clone; base qualities are not given.

The collaborating institutions used their own protocols to collect whole blood in K2EDTA tubes. For TCRbeta analysis, collaborators shipped samples as frozen whole blood, isolated PBMCs, or DNA extracted from either of those sample types. The rearranged segments are TRBV6-2 or TRBV6-3 and TRBJ1-2; no D gene is confidently identified. The receptor was isolated from a man aged 45 to 65 with active or convalescent COVID-19. What was sequenced was peripheral blood. The CDR3 protein: CASSYGQVDLYGYTF. In nucleotides, the sequence is TGTGCCAGCAGTTACGGGCAGGTTGATCTCTATGGCTACACCTTC.